This TCR beta chain was observed in a study of cytomegalovirus exposure and HLA in healthy donors. Likely unrecorded immune exposures existed in these nominally healthy donors. The PCR used 60 Vbeta and 13 Jbeta primers. TCRdb keeps only in-frame clones here, not all; method: immunoSEQ multiplex PCR. Of nearly 200,000 clones in the sample, 75% to 90% were seen once. Study outcomes and limitations: Several of the most significant clusters were apparently associated with common viral pathogens in a later analysis. A few chains linked to CMV were shown in vitro to be specific for CMV antigens.

V was trimmed by 4 bases and J by 5 bases, leaving 7 bases between them. CDR3 size: 12 residues. The germline CDR1 and CDR2 sequences are MDHEN and SYDVKM. In its sample, this clone was seen once. Antigen specificity is unknown. Sequences were obtained from PBMCs. This chain connects TRBV28 to TRBJ2-3, with unresolved D. The receptor was derived from a man younger than 40 in good health and CMV-seronegative. The CDR3: CASSYLKDTQYF. CDR3 bases: TGTGCCAGCAGTTACTTGAAAGATACGCAGTATTTT.